This paragraph reports one TCR beta chain. The antigen it binds to is not known. The final CDR3 position lacks the conserved phenylalanine or tryptophan, pointing to a likely read error. CDR1 SGHKS and CDR2 YYEKEE were looked up in the germline V gene (reference sequence). With termini counted, the CDR3 has 19 amino acids. The retained sequence is limited to the CDR3, 57 bases, with the frame set at the first base. V has 0 bases trimmed and J has 0 bases trimmed; junction bases matching no gene number 7. RNA was extracted with the RNeasy kit and about 0.45 to 1 ug was reverse transcribed using random hexamers. The immunoSEQ multiplex PCR assay, which covers 54 Vbeta and 13 Jbeta segments, was used to amplify TCR beta CDR3 regions. PCR amplification bias was corrected using a synthetic template baseline for primer optimization and computational correction. The paper's data handling went like this. Reads were assigned to V, D and J genes according to IMGT and analyzed in immunoSEQ Analyzer, with only productive sequences retained. To calculate clonality, Shannon entropy was normalized by log2 of the number of productive unique sequences and then subtracted from one. For each patient and control, public and private clones were evaluated among the 100 most prevalent clones. Clones were defined as Susac-specific when absent from the healthy and MS cohorts, from approximately 1,100 published viral clones and from other ImmuneACCESS disease sequences. TCRdb took the public reads, trimmed them with fastp at Q25, ran MiXCR for clone calling and kept in-frame beta chains. Rows merge per CDR3 protein into single entries with the most common DNA and genes. The authors' filters were not applied to this entry. The sample data list about 300,000 distinct CDR3 sequences, and 70% to 90% of these were observed just once. The ten most abundant clones make up about 0.11% of the sample.

The data stem from a study of CD8 T cells in Susac syndrome (dated by TCRdb to between 2017 and 2020). In terms of the full investigation: The study used repertoire sequencing to test whether antigen drove CD8+ T cell activation and differentiation in Susac syndrome. CD8+ T cell repertoire clonality was compared between more than ten healthy donors, about 14 Susac syndrome patients and approximately 16 multiple sclerosis patients.

Peripheral blood CD8+ and CD4+ T cells from healthy donors, Susac syndrome patients and multiple sclerosis patients were profiled by high-throughput TCR beta sequencing. Multiple sclerosis controls were treatment-naive patients with stable or active relapsing-remitting disease fulfilling revised McDonald criteria. CD8+ TEMRA cells were enriched by FACS, while bulk CD8+ and CD4+ T cells were purified by magnetic negative isolation. Blood was collected in EDTA tubes and processed within 24 hours, with PBMCs isolated through density gradient centrifugation. PBMCs intended for TCR sequencing were frozen in liquid nitrogen and were later thawed in a 37 degrees C water bath. The sorted or isolated CD4+, CD8+ and CD8+ TEMRA cells had a purity of 90% or higher. The full study reports these points: The TCR sequencing and HLA analysis was acknowledged to have included a relatively small number of individuals.

The rearranged chain carries TRBV5-5 and TRBJ1-5; TRBD1 fits 12 bases in the junction. The clonotype originates from a human donor with multiple sclerosis. Specimen: CD8+ T cells from PBMCs. The DNA sequence is TGTGCCAGCAGCTTGGGTCCGGGACAGGGGGCAAATAGCAATCAGCCCCAGCATCTT. Its protein reads: CASSLGPGQGANSNQPQHL.